This T cell receptor (beta chain) stems from a study of T cells in Graves' hyperthyroidism and ophthalmopathy (dated by TCRdb to about 2019). Regarding the research as a whole: Peripheral blood samples were taken at initial diagnosis, before any treatment was given. TCR V-J signatures able to tell the groups apart were searched for in a discovery cohort of 100 patients, of whom over 40 had Graves' ophthalmopathy and 55 to 65 had stable Graves' hyperthyroidism. Prospective prediction of ophthalmopathy was tested in an independent validation cohort consisting of 18 to 20 hyperthyroidism patients and more than 15 patients who later progressed to ophthalmopathy. For training and testing, the 80 to 100 patients in the discovery cohort were randomly divided in a 7:3 ratio. In several Graves' hyperthyroidism patients, the study also compared T-cell repertoires from thyroid tissue with T-cell repertoires from blood. Once sampling was done, hyperthyroidism patients were given methimazole at a starting dose of 30 mg daily, whereas ophthalmopathy patients were given high-dose intravenous methylprednisolone. The paper reports TCR Vbeta CDR3 sequencing of more than 120 peripheral blood samples: over 40 ophthalmopathy, roughly 74 hyperthyroidism and around 17 progressor patients. The study at large found these results: Blood samples also contained most of the expanded thyroid clonotypes (frequency above 0.001), which suggests that blood repertoires may reflect thyroid immune responses. Sample size was not statistically predetermined, and investigators were not blinded to group allocation. In validation, the model predicted progression to ophthalmopathy with around 71% sensitivity and around 72% specificity, a median of 6.5 months before onset. A 13 V-J signature model separated ophthalmopathy from stable hyperthyroidism, with 87.88% sensitivity and 81% to 83% specificity in cross-validation and 80%/75% in testing.

From the cysteine up to the phenylalanine, the CDR3 has a length of 14 residues. Only the CDR3 DNA stays, 42 bases, in frame from base 1. The V and J ends are trimmed by 4 bases and 5 bases, leaving 12 bases between them. The CDR1 and CDR2 encoded by the germline V gene (reference sequence) are SGHKS and YYEKEE. Details on this clonotype: What antigen it recognizes has not been identified. Base qualities are not provided; no much larger clone lies one nucleotide away.

Graves' hyperthyroidism was defined as stable when no progression to ophthalmopathy occurred over 18 months of follow-up. Hyperthyroidism patients were aged 18 to 65 years and newly diagnosed, with disease duration of less than 2 months. Patients with uncontrolled infections, other autoimmune diseases, pregnancy or lactation were excluded. Diagnoses relied on clinical symptoms, serum thyroxine and TRAb, thyroid ultrasound and orbital computed tomography. PBMCs were isolated from about 9.1 ml of fresh peripheral blood by Ficoll-Paque density gradient centrifugation. Total RNA was extracted using Trizol reagent, and RNA quality was assessed on an Agilent 2100 Bioanalyzer. The TCR beta CDR3 regions were amplified from RNA transcripts. The TCR CDR3 was subjected to a first round of RT-PCR using the HTBI primer set and the Qiagen OneStep RT-PCR kit. Libraries were constructed in a second round of multiplex PCR, after which size selection and purification were carried out. Sequencing of the libraries was done on an Illumina HiSeq2000 using paired-end 100 bp reads. The authors' analysis ran thus. Raw data were processed with SOAPnuke, discarding reads with adapters, uncalled bases, mean Phred below 15, or no exact constant-primer or identifier match. High-quality paired reads were merged with COPE v1.2.5, and unique nucleotide sequences were defined as clonotypes. MiTCR v1.1 was used to align clonotypes to the IMGT TRBV, TRBD and TRBJ reference segments. Analysis was restricted to V-J combinations with a frequency above 0.0001, which covered 98% to 99.2% of repertoires. A TCS score was defined as the ratio between F50 (clonal expansion) and ExV (chaos), using BLOSUM62-based TCRdist between CDR3 peptides within each V-J. Welch's t-statistics and random forest reduced 514 V-J features to 10 to 15, which were used in a naive Bayes classifier (R e1071). TCRdb handled the public reads itself, with Q25 trimming in fastp and clone calling in MiXCR, and kept productive beta chains. Entries that share a CDR3 protein sequence are merged under the most common genes and DNA. Here the V and J calls rest on TCRdb's processing, not on the authors' analysis. The sample table shows hundreds of thousands of distinct CDR3 sequences, and about 15% are seen once. The ten largest clonotypes hold roughly 10% of the sample.

Sequencing was done on a sample of blood. This sequence uses TRBV5-5 and TRBJ2-2, with the D gene not confidently named. This TCR was recovered from a woman aged 18 to 35 with Graves' hyperthyroidism. The CDR3 in this case is CASSRTMATGELFF. The sequenced DNA: TGTGCCAGCAGCCGAACTATGGCGACCGGGGAGCTGTTTTTT.